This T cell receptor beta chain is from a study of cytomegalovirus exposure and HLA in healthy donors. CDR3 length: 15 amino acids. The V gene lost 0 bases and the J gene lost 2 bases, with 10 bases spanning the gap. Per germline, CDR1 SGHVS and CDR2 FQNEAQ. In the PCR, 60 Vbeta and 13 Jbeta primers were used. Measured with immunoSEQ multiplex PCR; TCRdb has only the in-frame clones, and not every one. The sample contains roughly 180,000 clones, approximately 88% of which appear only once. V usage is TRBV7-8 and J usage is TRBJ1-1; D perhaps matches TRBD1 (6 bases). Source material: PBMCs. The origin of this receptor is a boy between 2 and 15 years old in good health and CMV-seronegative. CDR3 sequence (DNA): TGTGCCAGCAGCTTAGCGGGGGGGCCTAACACTGAAGCTTTCTTT. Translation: CASSLAGGPNTEAFF.